This T cell receptor (beta chain) was sequenced in a study of T cell responses to AZD1222 COVID-19 vaccine. Note on this clone: No antigen is known for it.

Germline values: CDR1 MDHEN, CDR2 SYDVKM. Trimming left V 2 bases short and J 4 bases short, with 11 bases between. The CDR3 loop spans 14 amino acids. Clones were read by immunoSEQ multiplex PCR, and TCRdb kept only the in-frame ones, dropping some. The sample lists about 150,000 clones, 80% to 95% occurring once. Whole-study results and caveats: The donor cohort was predominantly white British with a female majority, and clonal diversity may have been underestimated.

Sequences were derived from peripheral blood, sampled 28 days after the second AZD1222 dose. This sequence was found in an adult who received the AZD1222 COVID-19 vaccine. This chain connects TRBV28 to TRBJ1-2; unclear D gene. As DNA, the CDR3 is TGTGCCAGCAGTTTAGGCAGGAGTTCCTATGGCTACACCTTC. As protein: CASSLGRSSYGYTF.